The rows below give T cell receptor beta chains drawn from one sample of a study of cytomegalovirus exposure and HLA in healthy donors. Sequenced by immunoSEQ multiplex PCR; TCRdb stores in-frame clones only, minus some. The repertoire holds 95,000 to 150,000 clones, with about 80% as singletons. Sequencing used PBMCs. Receptor source: a man aged 30 to 39 in good health and CMV-seronegative. The CDR3 runs from the conserved cysteine through the conserved F or W. D genes are given only for firm matches. Rows may omit the clone size; those that give it use once, few, many or a size class.

j_call	v_call	d_call	clone_size	cdr3_nt	cdr3_aa
TRBJ2-3	TRBV30	NA	few	TGTGCCTGGAGTCTGGCAGGGACAGATACGCAGTATTTT	CAWSLAGTDTQYF
TRBJ2-5	TRBV28	TRBD1	once	TGTGCCAGCAGTGCACAGGGGGCAGGGGAGACCCAGTACTTC	CASSAQGAGETQYF
TRBJ1-3	TRBV28	NA	NA	TGTGCCAGCAGTACCCCCGGGAGCCTCGGAAACACCATATATTTT	CASSTPGSLGNTIYF
TRBJ2-1	TRBV7-9	NA	few	TGTGCCAGCAGCTCGACTGCCGGGAAGTTGGGGGAGCAGTTCTTC	CASSSTAGKLGEQFF
TRBJ2-3	TRBV12-5	TRBD1	NA	TGTGCTAGTGGTTTGGCCGGGACAGGGATCACAGATACGCAGTATTTT	CASGLAGTGITDTQYF
TRBJ2-2	TRBV29-1	NA	NA	TGCAGCGTTGTAGGACAGCTCACCGGGGAGCTGTTTTTT	CSVVGQLTGELFF
TRBJ2-7	TRBV6-5	NA	NA	TGTGCCAGCAGTTCGGAGGGGGGGTCCTACGAGCAGTACTTC	CASSSEGGSYEQYF
TRBJ2-2	TRBV19	TRBD2	NA	TGTGCCAGTAGTGAACCGGGGGGGGGTACCGGGGAGCTGTTTTTT	CASSEPGGGTGELFF
TRBJ1-6	TRBV28	NA	few	TGTGCCAGCACGGACAGAAAATCTCTGAATTCACCCCTCCACTTT	CASTDRKSLNSPLHF
TRBJ1-5	TRBV7-9	NA	NA	TGTGCCAGCAGCTTAGCGTCAGTCCAGGAGCCCCAGCATTTT	CASSLASVQEPQHF
TRBJ2-7	TRBV7-8	NA	NA	TGTGCCAGCAGCTCCCGAGGAGGGTTATACGGCCAGTACTACGAGCAGTACTTC	CASSSRGGLYGQYYEQYF
TRBJ1-5	TRBV4-2	NA	once	TGTGCCAGCAGCCAAGATGGGAGGAGTCAGCCCCAGCATTTT	CASSQDGRSQPQHF
TRBJ2-7	TRBV28	NA	NA	TGTGCCAGCAGTTTCCGCGTAGACGAGCAGTACTTC	CASSFRVDEQYF
TRBJ1-1	TRBV6-1	TRBD1	NA	TGTGCCAGCAGTGTAGACAGGGATGGTGAAGCTTTCTTT	CASSVDRDGEAFF
TRBJ1-1	TRBV25-1	NA	NA	TGTGCCAGCAGTGAATACGGGAACACTGAAGCTTTCTTT	CASSEYGNTEAFF
TRBJ2-7	TRBV19	TRBD2	NA	TGTGCCACCCGGGACTACTACCACGAGCAGTACTTC	CATRDYYHEQYF
TRBJ2-5	TRBV7-2	NA	NA	TGTGCCAGCAGCTTGCAGTCCAGAACCCAAGAGACCCAGTACTTC	CASSLQSRTQETQYF
TRBJ2-7	TRBV6-1	TRBD1	NA	TGTGCCAGCACGACAGGGGGACCCTACGAGCAGTACTTC	CASTTGGPYEQYF
TRBJ2-3	TRBV6-4	TRBD1	NA	TGTGCCAGCAGTGGGGACAGGGGTCATAGCACAGATACGCAGTATTTT	CASSGDRGHSTDTQYF
TRBJ2-5	TRBV6-1	TRBD2	NA	TGTGCCAGCAGTCAATCCCAGGGACTACAAGAGACCCAGTACTTC	CASSQSQGLQETQYF
TRBJ2-5	TRBV2	TRBD2	once	TGTGCCAGCAGTGTGGTGGGTAGCGGGGGCTCTCGGACCCAGTACTTC	CASSVVGSGGSRTQYF
TRBJ1-1	TRBV28	TRBD1	NA	TGTGCCAGCTCCGAGACAGGGGGGTTCACTGAAGCTTTCTTT	CASSETGGFTEAFF
TRBJ2-5	TRBV27	TRBD1	once	TGTGCCAGCAGTTTATCGTGGGGACAGGGGGCTTCAGAGACCCAGTACTTC	CASSLSWGQGASETQYF
TRBJ2-5	TRBV5-1	NA	NA	TGCGCCAGCAGCCAGAACCGAGAGACCCAGTACTTC	CASSQNRETQYF
TRBJ2-7	TRBV5-4	TRBD1	NA	TGTGCCAGCAGCCTAACAGGGGTTCAAAACGAGCAGTACTTC	CASSLTGVQNEQYF
TRBJ1-2	TRBV19	NA	NA	TGTGCCAGTAGTAGTATAGAAAGCTATGGCTACACCTTC	CASSSIESYGYTF
TRBJ1-2	TRBV11-2	TRBD1	NA	TGTGCCAGCAGCTTAGATGAGAGGCCAGGGGGTGGCTACACCTTC	CASSLDERPGGGYTF
TRBJ1-1	TRBV6-5	TRBD1	NA	TGTGCCAGCAGTTACGACAGGGTGAACACTGAAGCTTTCTTT	CASSYDRVNTEAFF